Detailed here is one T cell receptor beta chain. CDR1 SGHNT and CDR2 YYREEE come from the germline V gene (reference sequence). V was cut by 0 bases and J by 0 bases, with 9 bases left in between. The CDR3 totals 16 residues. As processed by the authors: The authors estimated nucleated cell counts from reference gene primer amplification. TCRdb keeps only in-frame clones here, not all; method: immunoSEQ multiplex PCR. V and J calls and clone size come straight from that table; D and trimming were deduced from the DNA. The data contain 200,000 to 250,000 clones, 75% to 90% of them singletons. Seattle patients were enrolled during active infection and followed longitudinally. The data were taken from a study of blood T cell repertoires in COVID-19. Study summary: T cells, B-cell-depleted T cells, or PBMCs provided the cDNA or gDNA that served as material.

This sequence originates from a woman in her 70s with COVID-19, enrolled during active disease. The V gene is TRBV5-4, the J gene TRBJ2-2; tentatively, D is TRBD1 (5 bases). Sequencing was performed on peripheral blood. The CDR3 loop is CASSLGGRPNTGELFF. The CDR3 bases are TGTGCCAGCAGCTTGGGGGGCCGGCCGAACACCGGGGAGCTGTTTTTT.